This T cell receptor beta chain emerged from a study of shared clonotypes between healthy human individuals (dated by TCRdb to about 2020). Background on the whole study: The cohort included three men and a couple of women between 18 and 49 years of age. To increase sequencing depth and limit assay-specific biases, different laboratories used diverse techniques to prepare libraries and sequence TCR repertoires. The study deeply sequenced blood TCR repertoires of 5 or 6 healthy adults to estimate repertoire size and the extent of clonotype sharing between individuals. For each donor, CD4 naive and CD4 memory were each run on three plates, CD8 naive on two plates, and CD8 memory on one plate. Leukapheresis yielded between about 0.8 and 8.9 billion PBMCs per donor.

The CDR3 has 13 amino acids, counting the end cysteine and phenylalanine. Kept here is only the CDR3 DNA, which spans 39 bases and is read in frame from base 1. CDR1 and CDR2, looked up from the germline V gene, are MNHEY and SVGAGI. V loses 5 bases of germline sequence and J loses 7 bases, and the interval between the two ends is 14 bases. CD8 naive samples were CD45RO-negative cells positively selected for CCR7, giving a CD45RA+CCR7+ population that excluded TemRA cells. The donors were healthy, HIV-negative adults who had no recently reported acute infections or vaccinations. Every donor was a Caucasian adult living in Nashville, Tennessee, USA. Blood was collected by leukapheresis, and PBMCs were isolated by Ficoll-Histopaque density gradient centrifugation and then cryopreserved in liquid nitrogen vapor phase. Purity and quantity of every magnetically sorted T cell population were checked by analytical flow cytometry. From each sorted fraction, genomic DNA was isolated and quantified by UV absorbance on a Nanodrop 2000c.

Using the deep immunoSEQ assay, TCR CDR3 regions were amplified from genomic DNA by multiplex PCR. Extracted genomic DNA from each cell subset was spread evenly across all wells of several immunoSEQ 96-well plates, with each plate serving as a replicate. For sorted subsets, roughly 0.2 ug genomic DNA, equal to approximately 30,000 T cell genomes, was loaded into each replicate PCR. Purified libraries were quantified with a Qubit 3.0 fluorometer, sized on a Bioanalyzer 2100, and re-quantified with the KAPA Library Quantification kit. Every immunoSEQ 96-well plate was sequenced on a separate single-read 150-cycle Illumina NextSeq 550 flow cell. Processing in the source paper ran as follows. Because only junctional sequences without quality scores were contained in the immunoSEQ output, filtering matching that applied to full-length reads could not be performed. Sequences were annotated with PyIR, a Python wrapper for IgBLAST v1.9, using IMGT germline references to assign V/J genes and CDR3. Reads were filtered out if the reads had weak V/J assignments (E-value above 1e-6), no CDR3, stop codons, out-of-frame junctions, or ambiguous translated residues. V3J clonotypes were defined as sequences sharing the same inferred V gene, J gene, and CDR3 amino acid sequence. The percentage overlap between two repertoires was calculated by dividing the number of shared unique clonotypes by the size of the smaller repertoire. Three approaches were used to assess repertoire richness: RTK rarefaction, the Chao1 estimator, and Recon v2.1 estimates of unobserved clonotypes. Generation probabilities for all TCRbeta clonotypes obtained by the gDNA method from a handful of donors were computed using OLGA. The clones in this table, taken by TCRdb from immuneACCESS, are in-frame only. Not every clone is retained; where verified, under half of the shortfall comes from an unresolved V gene, and the cause of the rest is unknown. D and trimming were read from the DNA, whereas the V and J calls and clone size are those reported in that table. In all, the sample holds about 2 million clones, and approximately 95% of those were seen once. The ten largest clones capture 0.85% to 1.3% of the sample.

Results and caveats for the whole study, not just this receptor: Incomplete sequencing was indicated by rarefaction of sorted-subset datasets, despite the large sequencing depth. Sampling was restricted to blood, and TCR repertoires in tissues likely differ from the TCR repertoires found in blood. Naive subsets generally had larger estimated clonotype richness than memory subsets. Because the study included a small number of donors, the genetic and exposure-history diversity represented was limited. Across a few donors, approximately 4.9% of naive CD4, more than 3% of naive CD8, about 2% of memory CD4, and 0.4% to 0.45% of memory CD8 clonotypes were shared. Higher generation probabilities were observed for clonotypes shared by all four sorted-subset donors than for non-shared clonotypes. Based on pairwise subsampling, the degree of clonotype sharing among donors was expected to be affected by sequencing depth.

With respect to this clone: Its antigen is still unknown. No base quality values were provided; no much bigger clone lies one nucleotide off.

Material: naive CD8+ T cells sorted from blood. The cell subset or site label, as the study defines it: CD45RA+CCR7+. The sequence came from a young man in good health. The sequence joins TRBV6-5 to TRBJ1-1; TRBD1 is possibly the D segment (5 matching bases). The nucleotide sequence reads TGTGCCAGCAGTCAAGGGACGGAACTTGAAGCTTTCTTT. Its protein reads: CASSQGTELEAFF.